The clone carrying this T cell receptor beta chain was recorded many times. No antigen is known for it. A second PCR, run for roughly 7 to 12 cycles, used a sample-barcoded 5' primer plus a J-beta primer mix. TCRdb re-called the 5' RACE reads with MiXCR, one entry per CDR3 protein. The sample holds around 900,000 distinct CDR3 sequences, 25% to 30% seen once. Trimming removed 2 bases at V and 2 bases at J, with 10 bases between. Germline lookup yields CDR1 KGHSH and CDR2 LQKENI. The CDR3 has 14 residues. The data originate from a study of blood T cells in healthy people across ages. Study in general: Template switching picked up about one barcoded beta molecule for each two T cells.

General study findings and limits: Lack of knowledge of donor CMV status possibly confounded expanded clonotype changes. Per million T cells, the diversity of TCR beta decreased roughly linearly as age advanced.

The origin of this receptor is a woman aged 80 or over in good health. The sample comprised blood. The chain is built from TRBV18 and TRBJ2-7, with a possible D match to TRBD2 (5 bases). The CDR3 DNA reads TGTGCCAGCTCACCAGAGGGCAGGACCTACGAGCAGTACTTC. It specifies CASSPEGRTYEQYF.